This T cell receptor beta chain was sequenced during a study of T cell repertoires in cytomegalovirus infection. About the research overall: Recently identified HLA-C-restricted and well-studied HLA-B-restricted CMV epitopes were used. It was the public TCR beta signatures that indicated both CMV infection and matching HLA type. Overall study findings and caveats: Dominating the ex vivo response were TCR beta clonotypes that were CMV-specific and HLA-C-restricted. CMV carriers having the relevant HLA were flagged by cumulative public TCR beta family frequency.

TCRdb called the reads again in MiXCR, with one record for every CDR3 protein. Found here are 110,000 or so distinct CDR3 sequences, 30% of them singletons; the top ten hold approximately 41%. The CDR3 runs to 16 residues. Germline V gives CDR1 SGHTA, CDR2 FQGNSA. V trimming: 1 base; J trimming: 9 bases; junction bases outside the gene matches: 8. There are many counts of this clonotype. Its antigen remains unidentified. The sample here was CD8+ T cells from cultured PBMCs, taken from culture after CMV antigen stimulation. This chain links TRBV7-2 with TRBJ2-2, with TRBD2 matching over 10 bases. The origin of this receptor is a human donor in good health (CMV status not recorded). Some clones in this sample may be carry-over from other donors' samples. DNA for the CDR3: TGTGCCAGCAGCTTAGAGGAGCGGGGGGGCGACAGGGAGCTGTTTTTT. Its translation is CASSLEERGGDRELFF. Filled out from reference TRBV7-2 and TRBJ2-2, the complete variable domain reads GAGVSQSPSNKVTEKGKDVELRCDPISGHTALYWYRQSLGQGLEFLIYFQGNSAPDKSGLPSDRFSAERTGGSVSTLTIQRTQQEDSAVYLCASSLEERGGDRELFFGEGSRLTVL.